This is a list of T cell receptor beta chains from one sample in a study of cytomegalovirus exposure and HLA in healthy donors. Profiling relied on immunoSEQ multiplex PCR, and the TCRdb table lists in-frame clones only, not all of them. Here the sample spans 150,000 to 170,000 clones, about 86% being singletons. Sequencing was carried out using PBMCs. These receptors originate from a man aged 18 to 35 in good health and CMV-seropositive. Each CDR3 is given with its conserved first and last residue. A D gene is named only where the DNA matches it firmly. Clone size, where shown, is once, few, many, or a class for clones that have expanded.

size: .; J: TRBJ2-1; V: TRBV11-2; D: TRBD1; CDR3: CASSSRQGGDNEQFF; DNA: TGTGCCAGCAGCTCCCGACAGGGTGGGGACAATGAGCAGTTCTTC
size: few; J: TRBJ1-2; V: TRBV7-2; D: TRBD1; CDR3: CASSLFRDRDGYTF; DNA: TGTGCCAGCAGCTTATTCCGGGACAGGGATGGCTACACCTTC
size: .; J: TRBJ1-2; V: TRBV6-1; D: .; CDR3: CASRGGWDRWGYTF; DNA: TGTGCCAGCAGAGGGGGATGGGACCGGTGGGGCTACACCTTC
size: .; J: TRBJ1-5; V: TRBV2; D: .; CDR3: CASSEEAWNQPQHF; DNA: TGTGCCAGCAGTGAGGAGGCCTGGAATCAGCCCCAGCATTTT
size: .; J: TRBJ2-2; V: TRBV2; D: .; CDR3: CASSGGELAPGELFF; DNA: TGTGCCAGCAGTGGCGGAGAACTAGCCCCCGGGGAGCTGTTTTTT
size: .; J: TRBJ1-6; V: TRBV10-2; D: TRBD1; CDR3: CASRGRGHSPLHF; DNA: TGCGCCAGCAGAGGCAGGGGGCACTCACCCCTCCACTTT
size: .; J: TRBJ2-2; V: TRBV7-9; D: .; CDR3: CASSLAPGGRTGELFF; DNA: TGTGCCAGCAGCTTAGCGCCCGGGGGACGGACCGGGGAGCTGTTTTTT
size: .; J: TRBJ2-5; V: TRBV25-1; D: .; CDR3: CASSNNRGGQETQYF; DNA: TGTGCCAGCTCGAACAACAGGGGGGGCCAAGAGACCCAGTACTTC
size: .; J: TRBJ2-1; V: TRBV15; D: .; CDR3: CATSRGPSLNEQFF; DNA: TGTGCCACCAGCAGAGGCCCTAGCTTGAATGAGCAGTTCTTC
size: .; J: TRBJ2-1; V: TRBV10-2; D: .; CDR3: CASTTPGGHEQFF; DNA: TGCGCCAGCACCACTCCCGGAGGCCATGAGCAGTTCTTC
size: .; J: TRBJ2-7; V: TRBV6-5; D: TRBD2; CDR3: CASSYSLAGDHEQYF; DNA: TGTGCCAGCAGTTACTCGTTAGCGGGAGACCACGAGCAGTACTTC
size: .; J: TRBJ2-1; V: TRBV30; D: .; CDR3: CAWMKGGVRDEQFF; DNA: TGTGCCTGGATGAAAGGAGGAGTGAGGGATGAGCAGTTCTTC
size: .; J: TRBJ2-5; V: TRBV15; D: .; CDR3: CATSNLPGGVDF; DNA: TGTGCCACCAGCAACCTCCCGGGGGGCGTCGACTTC
size: .; J: TRBJ1-5; V: TRBV5-1; D: TRBD1; CDR3: CASSLGGRNQPQHF; DNA: TGCGCCAGCAGCTTAGGGGGCCGCAATCAGCCCCAGCATTTT